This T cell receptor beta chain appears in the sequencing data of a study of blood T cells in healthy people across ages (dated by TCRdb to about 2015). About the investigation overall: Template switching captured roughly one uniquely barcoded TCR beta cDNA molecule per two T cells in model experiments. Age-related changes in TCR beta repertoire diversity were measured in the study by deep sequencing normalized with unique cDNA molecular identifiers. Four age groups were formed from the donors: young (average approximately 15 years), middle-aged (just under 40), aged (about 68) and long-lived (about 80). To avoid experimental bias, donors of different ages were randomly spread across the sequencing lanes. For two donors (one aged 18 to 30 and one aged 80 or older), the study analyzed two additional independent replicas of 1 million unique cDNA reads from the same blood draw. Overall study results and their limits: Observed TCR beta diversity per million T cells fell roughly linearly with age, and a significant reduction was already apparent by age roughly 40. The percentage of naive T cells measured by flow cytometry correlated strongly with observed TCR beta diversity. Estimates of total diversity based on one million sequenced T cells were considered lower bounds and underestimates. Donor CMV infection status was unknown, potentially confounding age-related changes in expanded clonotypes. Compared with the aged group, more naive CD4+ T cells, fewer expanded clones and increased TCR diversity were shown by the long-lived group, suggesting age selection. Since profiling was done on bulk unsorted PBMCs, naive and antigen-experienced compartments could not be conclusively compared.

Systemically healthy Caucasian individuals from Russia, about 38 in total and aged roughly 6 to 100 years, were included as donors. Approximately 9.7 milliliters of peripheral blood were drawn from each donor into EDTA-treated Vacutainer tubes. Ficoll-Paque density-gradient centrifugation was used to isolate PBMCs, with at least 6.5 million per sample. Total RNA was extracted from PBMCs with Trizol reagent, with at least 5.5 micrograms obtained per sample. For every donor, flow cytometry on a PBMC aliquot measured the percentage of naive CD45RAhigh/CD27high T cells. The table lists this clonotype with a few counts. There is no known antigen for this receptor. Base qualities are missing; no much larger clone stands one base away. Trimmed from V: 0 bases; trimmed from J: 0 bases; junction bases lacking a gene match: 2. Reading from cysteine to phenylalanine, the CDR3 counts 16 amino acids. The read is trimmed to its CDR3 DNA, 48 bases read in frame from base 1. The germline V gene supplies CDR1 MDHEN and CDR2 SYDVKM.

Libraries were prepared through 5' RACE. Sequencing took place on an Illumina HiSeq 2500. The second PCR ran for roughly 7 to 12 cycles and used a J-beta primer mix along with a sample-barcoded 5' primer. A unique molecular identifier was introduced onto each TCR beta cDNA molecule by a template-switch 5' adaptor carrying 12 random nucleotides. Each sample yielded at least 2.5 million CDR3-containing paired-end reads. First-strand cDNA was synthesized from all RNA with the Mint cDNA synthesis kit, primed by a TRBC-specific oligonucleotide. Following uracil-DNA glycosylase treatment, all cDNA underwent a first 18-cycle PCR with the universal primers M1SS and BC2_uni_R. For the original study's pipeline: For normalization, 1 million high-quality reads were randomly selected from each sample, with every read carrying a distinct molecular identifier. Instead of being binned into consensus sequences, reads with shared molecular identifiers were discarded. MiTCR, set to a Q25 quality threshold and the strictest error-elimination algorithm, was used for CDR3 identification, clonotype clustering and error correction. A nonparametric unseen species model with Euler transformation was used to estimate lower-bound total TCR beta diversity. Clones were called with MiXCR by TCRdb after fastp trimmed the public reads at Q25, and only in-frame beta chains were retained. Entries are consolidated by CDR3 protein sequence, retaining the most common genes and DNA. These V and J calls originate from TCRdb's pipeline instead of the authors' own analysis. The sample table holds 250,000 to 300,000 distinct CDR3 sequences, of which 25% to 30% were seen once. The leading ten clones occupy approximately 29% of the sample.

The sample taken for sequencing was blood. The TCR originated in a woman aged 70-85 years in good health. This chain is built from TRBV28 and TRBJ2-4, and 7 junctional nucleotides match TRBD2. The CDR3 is CASSLWVAGAKNIQYF. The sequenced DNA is TGTGCCAGCAGTTTATGGGTAGCGGGAGCCAAAAACATTCAGTACTTC.